This T cell receptor (beta chain) was profiled in a study of molecular identifiers for immune sequencing clone quantification. In this sample, this clonotype turned up many times. The authors sorted naive CD8 T cells as CD8+CD4-CCR7+CD45RA+. TCRdb called the PCR reads again in MiXCR, with one record for every CDR3 protein. The repertoire holds tens of thousands of distinct CDR3 sequences, with about 18% as singletons. CDR3 size: 13 residues. The V and J ends lost 4 bases and 6 bases respectively, with 9 bases between them. Germline V gene lookup returns CDR1 MDHEN and CDR2 SYDVKM. The genes are TRBV28 and TRBJ2-2, with D unclear. This TCR came from a human donor in good health. Some libraries in this study had Jurkat cell RNA spiked in. Sample: naive CD8+ T cells from blood, with Jurkat cell RNA spiked in. This sample's subset: FACS-sorted CD8+CD4-CCR7+CD45RA+ naive T cells. The CDR3 DNA reads TGTGCCAGCAGTTCCTTTATGGCCGGGGAGCTGTTTTTT. It translates to CASSSFMAGELFF.